The clone carrying this T cell receptor beta chain came up a few times. One end of the junction is discordant with germline, which a read error may explain. The data originate from a study of human T cells and chemical hapten exposure. As for the study in general: Diphenylcyclopropenone doses were given weekly to the scalps of patients across the approximately 22-week study. Diagnoses of alopecia areata, totalis or universalis occurred in mostly female patients.

TCRdb reanalysed the RACE reads using MiXCR and keeps one entry per CDR3 protein. Among approximately 50,000 distinct CDR3 sequences listed, approximately 10% were seen once. The CDR3 runs to 16 residues. Germline CDR1 DFQATT, CDR2 SNEGSKA (reference sequence). As to time point: pre-sensitization, week 0. As to treatment: therapeutic diphenylcyclopropenone sensitization with weekly scalp DPC. Blood was collected ahead of every patch test applied. This sample comprised whole blood, obtained in connection with sensitization to the hapten diphenylcyclopropenone (DPC). The chain combines TRBV20-1 with TRBJ1-1; D remains ambiguous. The clonotype originates from a woman in her forties with alopecia areata. Some clones in this sample may be carry-over from other donors' samples. CDR3 nucleotide sequence: TGCAGTGCTCGGGTGGCAAGAATCTCATTGAACACTGAAGTTTTCTTT. This translates into CSARVARISLNTEVFF.